This entry describes one TCR beta chain. This clonotype was detected only a few times. Its antigen is currently not known. No quality values exist for individual bases; no much larger clone is one base distant. Sequences DFQATT (CDR1) and SNEGSKA (CDR2) are obtained from the germline V gene (reference sequence). The germline V end is reduced by 8 bases and the J end by 9 bases; junction bases left unmatched: 14. Taken from cysteine to phenylalanine, the CDR3 has 14 residues. Only the CDR3 DNA stays, 42 bases, in frame from base 1. The protocol used for the library was RT-PCR. TCRdb shows the sequencer as Illumina HiSeq 2500. Using fastp trimming at Q25 and MiXCR clonotype assembly, TCRdb reanalyzed the public sequencing data and kept in-frame beta chains. Each entry merges the rows of one CDR3 protein and shows their most common DNA and genes. In this sample the table shows fewer than 700,000 distinct CDR3 sequences, 10% to 15% of which occur a single time. The ten top clones hold 13% of the sample.

This sample is part of a study of response to subunit inactivated influenza vaccine (dated by TCRdb to the late 2010s). Broadly, across the study: To follow how T cells responded to a trivalent subunit inactivated influenza vaccine, the researchers relied on deep quantitative profiling of the T cell receptor repertoire.

The intended sense of this specimen's time point label: 45 days after influenza vaccine administration. Study-wide findings and limitations: The authors proposed that each seasonal influenza vaccination may bring in only a limited number of new T cells.

This clonotype was sampled from a man aged 50 to 59 who received an inactivated influenza vaccine. Donor details come from another sample of the same person, matched by shared clones. The sequenced sample was PBMCs from blood, obtained around seven weeks after vaccination. This chain is built from TRBV20-1 and TRBJ2-1; 9 nucleotides in the junction match TRBD2. The base sequence is TGCAGTTTCGGGCTAGCGGGAAAGCGGGGTGAGCAGTTCTTC. This gives the protein CSFGLAGKRGEQFF.